The 14 T cell receptor beta chains given below trace back to one sample, sequenced in a study of tumor and adjacent non-tumor tissue in lung cancer. RNA was extracted from bulk tissue without any cell sorting. TCRbeta libraries were built with three rounds of nested PCR, modified from ARM-PCR. A single record per CDR3 protein comes from TCRdb applying MiXCR to the multiplex PCR reads. The sample holds about 93,000 distinct CDR3 sequences, about 66% seen once. Source material: lung tumor tissue. All receptors derive from a man aged 60 to 75 with non-small cell lung cancer.

A remark on this clonotype: A much more abundant neighbour one base away suggests this may be a read error. The rearrangement uses TRBV20-1 and TRBJ2-3; tentative D call: TRBD2 (7 bases). Trimming took 1 base from V and 4 from J, leaving 15 bases between them. Germline CDR1 reads DFQATT; CDR2 reads SNEGSKA (reference sequence). CDR3 size: 15 residues. CDR3 amino acids: CSARVARGGADTQYF. For the CDR3, the DNA is TGCAGTGCTAGAGTCGCTAGAGGGGGGGCAGATACGCAGTATTTT.

In this sample, this clonotype turned up a few times. A read error may explain this, as a much larger clone is one base away. The V gene is TRBV6-6, the J gene TRBJ2-1; 9 bases map to TRBD2. This CDR3 has 14 residues. The V gene's germline CDR1 is MNHNY and CDR2 SVGAGI (reference sequence). The CDR3 spells CTSTKAGGYNEQFF. The CDR3 DNA is TGTACCAGCACCAAGGCGGGAGGGTACAATGAGCAGTTCTTC.

Comments on this clonotype: An end of the junction does not agree with germline; a read error may underlie this. V gene TRBV14 combines with J gene TRBJ2-1; D is ambiguous. This CDR3 comprises 13 residues. Per the germline V gene, CDR1 is SGHDN and CDR2 is FVKESK. The CDR3 protein is CARSSDLNNEQFF. CDR3 coding DNA: TGTGCTAGGAGCTCCGACTTAAACAATGAACAGTTCTTC.

Worth noting for this clonotype: With a much larger clone just one base away, this may be a read error. This chain joins TRBV7-8 and TRBJ2-7; maybe TRBD2 (5 bases). Germline V gene data show CDR1 as SGHVS and CDR2 as FQNEAQ. The CDR3 has 13 amino acids. CDR3: CTSSSERIYEQYF. CDR3 in DNA: TGTACCAGCAGCAGTGAGCGGATATACGAGCAGTACTTC.

There are a few counts of this clonotype. A single base separates this from a much larger clone, so it may be a read error. The gene calls are TRBV20-1 and TRBJ1-4, with 7 bases aligning to TRBD1. Germline V gene sequence: CDR1 DFQATT, CDR2 SNEGSKA (reference sequence). The trim removed 7 bases at V and 3 bases at J, leaving 11 bases unmatched. CDR3 length equals 15 residues. Here the CDR3 DNA reads TGCAGTGTCAACCCCTGGACAGGATCTAATGAAAAACTGTTTTTT. This translates into CSVNPWTGSNEKLFF.

This clonotype appeared once. A much larger clone lies one base from this, so it may be a read error. V gene TRBV20-1 combines with J gene TRBJ2-5; 7 nucleotides line up with TRBD2. J gave up 4 bases and V 7 bases, and 6 bases lay outside the gene matches. The CDR3 runs 12 residues. Per germline, CDR1 DFQATT and CDR2 SNEGSKA (reference sequence). The CDR3 sequence is CSVTGGTETQYF. CDR3 DNA: TGCAGTGTAACCGGGGGGACAGAGACCCAGTACTTC.

The chain recombines TRBV6-2 or TRBV6-3 with TRBJ1-5; a possible D gene is TRBD1 (5 bases). CDR3 length equals 16 residues. CDR1 and CDR2 (germline): MNHEY, SVGEGT. V shed 8 bases and J shed 4 bases, with 21 bases lying between them. The CDR3 DNA reads as TGTGCCAGCTGCTCCCTTGACGGGGCGGATAATCAGCCCCAGCATTTT. Encoded protein: CASCSLDGADNQPQHF.

This clonotype was counted many times. The rearrangement links TRBV12-3 or TRBV12-4 to TRBJ1-1; TRBD1 agrees at 7 bases. Germline trimming cut 4 bases from V and 3 bases from J; bases unmatched to any gene: 5. This CDR3 has 14 amino acids. CDR3: CASSYQDRHTEAFF. The CDR3, as DNA: TGTGCCAGCAGTTATCAGGACAGGCACACTGAAGCTTTCTTT.

Regarding this clonotype: A read error may produce the germline difference seen at one junction end. This rearrangement joins TRBV11-2 to TRBJ2-5; perhaps TRBD2 as D (7 bases). Germline CDR1 is SGHAT and CDR2 is FQNNGV. The CDR3 has 14 amino acids. The CDR3 reads CASSLSGVRETRYF. CDR3 coding DNA: TGTGCCAGCAGCCTCTCAGGGGTGCGGGAGACCCGGTACTTC.

To note about this clonotype: The junction departs from germline at one end; a sequencing error may be responsible. The chain recombines TRBV12-3 or TRBV12-4 with TRBJ1-1; weak D call: TRBD1 (6 bases). The CDR3 has 16 residues. The CDR3 DNA sequence: TGTGCCAGAAGTTTTACGGGGGGCATGAGGAACACTGAAGCTTTCTTT. This codes for CARSFTGGMRNTEAFF.

In its sample, this clonotype was seen a few times. The rearrangement joins TRBV10-3 to TRBJ1-2; D is uncertain. The CDR3 totals 12 residues. Germline V gene data show CDR1 as ENHRY and CDR2 as SYGVKD. V was clipped by 3 bases and J by 2 bases, with 4 bases between them. CDR3 sequence reads: CAISEGNYGYTF. The CDR3 DNA follows: TGTGCCATCAGTGAAGGGAACTATGGCTACACCTTC.

This clonotype is a singleton in its sample. A clone one base away is much larger, so this may be a read error. The rearrangement joins TRBV5-1 to TRBJ2-2, with D possibly TRBD1 on 6 matching bases. From germline, CDR1 is SGHRS and CDR2 YFSETQ. CDR3 size: 15 residues. The CDR3 protein is CASSLRQDFTGELSF. CDR3 nucleotides: TGCGCCAGCAGCCTGAGACAGGACTTTACCGGGGAGCTGTCTTTT.

A few counts support this clonotype. It may be a read error: a sequence one base away is much more abundant. The chain has TRBV13 and TRBJ2-7, with 10 bases identical to TRBD1. The CDR3 has 16 residues. The V and J ends lost 9 bases and 5 bases, in that order; junction bases with no gene match: 16. Germline CDR1 reads PRHDT; CDR2 reads FYEKMQ (reference sequence). The CDR3 DNA reads as TGTGCCAGGAGCCTCACTCCCGGGACAGGGGATCACGAGCAGTACTTC. It yields the protein CARSLTPGTGDHEQYF.

With respect to this clonotype: An end of the junction differs from the germline gene, which may be a read error. The V gene is TRBV20-1, the J gene TRBJ2-3; possible D gene TRBD2, 5 bases. This CDR3 is 13 amino acids long. The germline V gene encodes CDR1 DFQATT and CDR2 SNEGSKA (reference sequence). The CDR3 region is CSARASEATAQYF. The CDR3, as DNA: TGCAGTGCTAGAGCCTCGGAGGCAACAGCGCAGTACTTT.